This T cell receptor beta chain emerged from a study of blood T cell repertoires in COVID-19 (dated by TCRdb to 2020 to 2022). For the study in its entirety: Samples from collaborators originated in the United States, Italy and Spain and spanned both the acute and convalescent phases of COVID-19. The material from the prospective study consisted of cDNA or gDNA derived from T cells, B-cell-depleted T cells, or PBMCs. Sample metadata almost always included a de-identified subject ID, COVID-19 status, age in years and sex. The samples were drawn from the first 160 participants of the ongoing ImmuneRACE study and from 950 to 1,500 subjects provided by 6 global collaborators. Deeply sampled blood TCRbeta repertoires from subjects exposed to, actively infected with, or recovered from COVID-19 were included in the dataset. A freely available public database, intended as a resource for researchers studying the immune response to SARS-CoV-2, is where the repertoires were released. Where available, HLA class I and class II types were obtained from metadata supplied by the sample provider rather than from assay-based typing.

The germline V gene encodes CDR1 ENHRY and CDR2 SYGVKD. For this chain, trimming is 3 bases at the V end and 5 bases at the J end, and the number of junction bases without a gene match is 3. The CDR3 has 14 amino acids, counting the end cysteine and phenylalanine. The read is trimmed to its CDR3 DNA, 42 bases read in frame from base 1. What the authors observed across the whole study: How much clinical and demographic metadata was included differed by source and by participant, and the metadata was provided uncurated.

For this clone: Its antigen is not yet known. Base quality data are lacking; no much larger clone is found one base away.

The immunoSEQ Assay, a bias-controlled multiplex PCR, was used to amplify TCRbeta CDR3 regions from genomic DNA. In the authors' own workflow: Within the assay, amplification of reference gene primers was used to estimate how many nucleated cells each sample contained. To quantify the absolute abundance of each unique TCRbeta CDR3 rearrangement, sequence reads were collapsed and filtered. For each sample, productive Simpson clonality was calculated as the square root of Simpson's diversity index across productive rearrangements. The source is immuneACCESS, and TCRdb retained only in-frame sequences with V and J called. Part of the clones is not carried over; for the studies checked, unresolved V genes explain less than half of this, and the remainder is unexplained. D and trimming come from the DNA, and the V and J calls and clone size come from that table. For this sample there are under 250,000 clones; approximately 87% appear just once. Approximately 2.6% of the sample rests with the top ten.

Collaborating institutions collected whole blood in K2EDTA tubes following their own protocols. Collaborator samples were shipped for TCRbeta analysis as frozen whole blood, isolated PBMCs, or DNA extracted from either sample type. The source is a woman in her 70s with active or convalescent COVID-19. Source material: peripheral blood. The V gene is TRBV10-3 and the J gene is TRBJ2-1; TRBD2 matches 8 bases in the middle. The DNA is as follows: TGTGCCATCAGTGAATTAGCGGGGAACAATGAGCAGTTCTTC. The encoded protein is CAISELAGNNEQFF.